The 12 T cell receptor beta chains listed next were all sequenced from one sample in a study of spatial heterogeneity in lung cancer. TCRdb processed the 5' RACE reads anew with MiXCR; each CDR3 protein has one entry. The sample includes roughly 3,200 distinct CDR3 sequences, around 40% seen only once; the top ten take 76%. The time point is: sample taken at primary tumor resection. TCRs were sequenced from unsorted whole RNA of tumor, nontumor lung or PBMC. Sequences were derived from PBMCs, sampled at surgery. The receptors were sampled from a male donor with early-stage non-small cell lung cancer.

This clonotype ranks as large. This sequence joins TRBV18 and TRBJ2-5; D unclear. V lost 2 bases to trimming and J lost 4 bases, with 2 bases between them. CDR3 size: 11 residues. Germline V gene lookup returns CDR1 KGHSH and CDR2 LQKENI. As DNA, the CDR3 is TGTGCCAGCTCACCATCAGAGACCCAGTACTTC. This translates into CASSPSETQYF. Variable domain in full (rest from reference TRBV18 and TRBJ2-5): NAGVMQNPRHLVRRRGQEARLRCSPMKGHSHVYWYRQLPEEGLKFMVYLQKENIIDESGMPKERFSAEFPKEGPSILRIQQVVRGDSAAYFCASSPSETQYFGPGTRLLVL.

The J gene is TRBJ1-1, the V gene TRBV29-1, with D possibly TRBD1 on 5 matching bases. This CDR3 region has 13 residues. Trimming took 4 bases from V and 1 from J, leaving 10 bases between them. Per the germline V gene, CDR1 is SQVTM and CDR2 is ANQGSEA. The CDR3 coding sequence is TGCAGCGTTGCCGACAGTCCGAACACTGAAGCTTTCTTT. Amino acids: CSVADSPNTEAFF.

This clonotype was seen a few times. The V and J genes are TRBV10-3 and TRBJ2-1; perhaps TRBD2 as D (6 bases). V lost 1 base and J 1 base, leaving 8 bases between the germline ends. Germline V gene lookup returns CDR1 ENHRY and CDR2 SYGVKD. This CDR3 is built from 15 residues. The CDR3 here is CAISEWGESYNEQFF. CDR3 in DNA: TGTGCCATCAGTGAGTGGGGGGAATCCTACAATGAGCAGTTCTTC.

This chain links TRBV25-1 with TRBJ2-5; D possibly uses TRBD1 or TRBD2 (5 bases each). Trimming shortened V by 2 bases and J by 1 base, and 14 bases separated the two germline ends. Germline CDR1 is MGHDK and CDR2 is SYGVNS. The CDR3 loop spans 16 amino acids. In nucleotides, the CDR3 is TGTGCCAGCAGTGAACGGGAATGGGGCGTCCAAGAGACCCAGTACTTC. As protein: CASSEREWGVQETQYF.

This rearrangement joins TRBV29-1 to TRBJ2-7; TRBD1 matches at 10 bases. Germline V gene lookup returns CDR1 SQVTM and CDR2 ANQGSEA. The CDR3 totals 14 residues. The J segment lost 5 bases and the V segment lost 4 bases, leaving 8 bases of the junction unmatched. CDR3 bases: TGCAGCGTTGCCTCCGGGACAGGGGTCCACGAGCAGTACTTC. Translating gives CSVASGTGVHEQYF.

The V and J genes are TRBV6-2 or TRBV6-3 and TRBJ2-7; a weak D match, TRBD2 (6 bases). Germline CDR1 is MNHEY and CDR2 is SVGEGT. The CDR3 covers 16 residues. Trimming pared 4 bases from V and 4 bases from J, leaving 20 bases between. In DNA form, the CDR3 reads TGTGCCAGCAGTTGGGTGGAGGGGCCTCGCCAGTACGAGCAGTACTTC. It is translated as CASSWVEGPRQYEQYF.

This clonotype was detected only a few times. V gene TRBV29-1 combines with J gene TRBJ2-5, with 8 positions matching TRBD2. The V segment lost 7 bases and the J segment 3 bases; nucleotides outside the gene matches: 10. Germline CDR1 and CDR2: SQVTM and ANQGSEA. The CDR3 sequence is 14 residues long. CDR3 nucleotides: TGCAGCGCGACCGGGACTAGTGCAAAAGAGACCCAGTACTTC. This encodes CSATGTSAKETQYF.

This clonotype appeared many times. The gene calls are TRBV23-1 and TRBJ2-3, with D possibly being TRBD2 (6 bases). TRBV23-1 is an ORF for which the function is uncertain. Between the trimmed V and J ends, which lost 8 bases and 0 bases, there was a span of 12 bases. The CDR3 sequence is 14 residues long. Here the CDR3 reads CASARGTSTDTQYF. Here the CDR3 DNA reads TGCGCCAGCGCCCGGGGGACTAGCACAGATACGCAGTATTTT.

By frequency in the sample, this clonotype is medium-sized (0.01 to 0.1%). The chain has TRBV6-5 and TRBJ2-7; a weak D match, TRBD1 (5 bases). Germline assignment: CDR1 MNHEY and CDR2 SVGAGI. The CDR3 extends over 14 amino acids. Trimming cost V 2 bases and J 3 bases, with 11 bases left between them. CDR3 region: CASSYGAEFYEQYF. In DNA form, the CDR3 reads TGTGCCAGCAGTTACGGGGCGGAATTCTACGAGCAGTACTTC.

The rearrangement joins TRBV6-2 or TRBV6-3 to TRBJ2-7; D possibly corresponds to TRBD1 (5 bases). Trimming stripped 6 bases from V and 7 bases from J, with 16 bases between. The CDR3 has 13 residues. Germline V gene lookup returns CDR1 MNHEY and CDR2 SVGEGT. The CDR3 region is CASRRDSAGEQYF. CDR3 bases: TGTGCCAGCAGGCGTGACAGCGCCGGGGAGCAGTACTTC.

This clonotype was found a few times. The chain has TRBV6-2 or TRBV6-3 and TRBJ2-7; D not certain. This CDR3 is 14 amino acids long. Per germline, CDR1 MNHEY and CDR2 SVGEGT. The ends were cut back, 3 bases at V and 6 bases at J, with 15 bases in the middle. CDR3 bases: TGTGCCAGCAGTTATGGCGGTCAGAACATCGAGCAGTACTTC. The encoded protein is CASSYGGQNIEQYF.

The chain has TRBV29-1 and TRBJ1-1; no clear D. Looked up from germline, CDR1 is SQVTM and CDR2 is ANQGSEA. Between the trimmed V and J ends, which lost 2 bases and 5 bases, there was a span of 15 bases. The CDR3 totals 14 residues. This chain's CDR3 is CSVEKTSGLTEAFF. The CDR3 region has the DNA TGCAGCGTTGAAAAGACCTCCGGGCTAACTGAAGCTTTCTTT. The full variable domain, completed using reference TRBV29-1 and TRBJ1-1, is SAVISQKPSRDICQRGTSLTIQCQVDSQVTMMFWYRQQPGQSLTLIATANQGSEATYESGFVIDKFPISRPNLTFSTLTVSNMSPEDSSIYLCSVEKTSGLTEAFFGQGTRLTVV.